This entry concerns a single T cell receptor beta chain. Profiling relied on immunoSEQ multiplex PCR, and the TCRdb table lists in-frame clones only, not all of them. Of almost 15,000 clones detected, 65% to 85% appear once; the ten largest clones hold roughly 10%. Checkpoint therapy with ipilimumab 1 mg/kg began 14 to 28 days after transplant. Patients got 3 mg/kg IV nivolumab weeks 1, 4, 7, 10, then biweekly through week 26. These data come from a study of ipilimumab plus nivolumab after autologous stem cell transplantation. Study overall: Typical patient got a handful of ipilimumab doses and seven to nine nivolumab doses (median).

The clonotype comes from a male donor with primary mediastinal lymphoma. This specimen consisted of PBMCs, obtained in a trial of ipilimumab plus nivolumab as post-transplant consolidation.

The CDR3 here is CASSSSTGIGETQYF. The CDR3 DNA reads TGTGCCAGCAGCTCTAGTACGGGGATTGGAGAGACCCAGTACTTC. The chain is built from TRBV11-3 and TRBJ2-5, with D tentatively TRBD2 (5 bases). The V end lost 4 bases, the J end lost 4 bases, and 16 bases lay between the germline ends. This CDR3 has 15 residues. CDR1 is SGHNT and CDR2 is YENEEA in the germline V gene.